The source of this T cell receptor beta chain is a study of CD8 T cells in Susac syndrome. With random hexamers, about 0.45 to 1 ug RNA was reverse transcribed. TCRdb re-called the immunoSEQ multiplex PCR reads through MiXCR, storing one row per CDR3 protein. The table has approximately 120,000 distinct CDR3 sequences, around 95% seen once. Germline CDR1 reads GTSNPN; CDR2 reads SVGIG (reference sequence). This CDR3 has 13 amino acids. The V gene lost 0 bases and the J gene lost 6 bases, with 8 bases spanning the gap. Sequences were obtained from CD4+ T cells from PBMCs. This TCR was sampled from a human donor in good health. V and J are TRBV30 and TRBJ2-2; D is ambiguous. The CDR3: CAWSVALSGELFF. The CDR3, as DNA: TGTGCCTGGAGTGTCGCCCTTTCCGGGGAGCTGTTTTTT.